The entry below gives a single T cell receptor beta chain sequence along with its context. Trimming at V came to 8 bases and at J to 8 bases, leaving 6 bases not matched to a gene. The CDR3 loop spans 13 amino acids. This specimen comes from a study of T-cell reconstitution after alpha-beta-depleted transplantation in children. The TCRbeta library was prepared with unique molecular identifiers. MiXCR, applied by TCRdb to the PCR reads, yields one record per CDR3 protein. The data show some 520,000 distinct CDR3 sequences, 30% to 35% seen once. The rearrangement links TRBV12-3 or TRBV12-4 to TRBJ2-1, with TRBD1 matching 10 bases. This specimen consisted of PBMCs from the stem cell graft donor, obtained from the stem cell graft. This receptor was identified in a human donor who donated a stem cell graft to a child with aplastic anemia. CDR3 in amino acids: CASASGTGDEQFF. The CDR3, as DNA: TGTGCCAGCGCCTCCGGGACAGGGGATGAGCAGTTCTTC.